One sample yielded the 17 T cell receptor beta chains listed below, sequenced in a study of T-cell memory formation after mild COVID-19. Each CDR3 protein gets one entry after TCRdb re-called the 5' RACE reads with MiXCR. The data show nearly 350,000 distinct CDR3 sequences, approximately 13% seen once. Specimen: PBMCs or a T cell subset sorted from them (not recorded which). These receptors came from a man between 18 and 35 years old who had mild COVID-19 (a few samples of this study predate the infection). Cell type and time point are not known.

This clonotype came up a few times. V usage is TRBV7-9 and J usage is TRBJ2-3; 10 bases are shared with TRBD1. This CDR3 is built from 14 residues. V gave up 9 bases and J gave up 0 bases; unmatched junction bases: 3. Germline CDR1 SEHNR, CDR2 FQNEAQ (reference sequence). The CDR3 loop reads CARSGQGSTDTQYF. The CDR3 DNA follows: TGTGCCAGGTCGGGACAGGGGAGCACAGATACGCAGTATTTT.

This clonotype occurred a few times. The chain recombines TRBV25-1 with TRBJ1-1; 7 nucleotides agree with TRBD1. CDR1 is MGHDK and CDR2 is SYGVNS in the germline V gene. The CDR3 sequence is 14 residues long. With 7 bases clipped from V and 5 bases from J, the junction kept 10 bases outside the gene matches. The CDR3 coding sequence is TGTGCCAGCAACCCGACAGGGAGGGGGACTGAAGCTTTCTTT. It codes for CASNPTGRGTEAFF.

This clonotype occurred a few times. This chain connects TRBV18 to TRBJ2-3, with 9 bases matching TRBD2. Losses at the gene ends were 3 bases for V and 3 bases for J; bases not matched to a gene: 4. The CDR3 extends over 15 amino acids. The germline CDR1 and CDR2 sequences are KGHSH and LQKENI. CDR3 in amino acids: CASSPSAGGTDTQYF. The CDR3 coding sequence is TGTGCCAGCTCACCGTCAGCGGGAGGAACAGATACGCAGTATTTT. The full variable domain, in which reference TRBV18 and TRBJ2-3 provide the parts outside the CDR3, is NAGVMQNPRHLVRRRGQEARLRCSPMKGHSHVYWYRQLPEEGLKFMVYLQKENIIDESGMPKERFSAEFPKEGPSILRIQQVVRGDSAAYFCASSPSAGGTDTQYFGPGTRLTVL.

The rearrangement joins TRBV20-1 to TRBJ1-3; D is undetermined. The germline gives CDR1 DFQATT, CDR2 SNEGSKA (reference sequence). CDR3 length: 13 residues. Trimming removed 4 bases from V and 2 bases from J, with 9 bases in between. The CDR3 sequence is CSAIGAAGNTIYF. CDR3 DNA sequence: TGCAGTGCTATCGGAGCTGCTGGAAACACCATATATTTT.

This clonotype was observed many times. This chain joins TRBV5-1 and TRBJ2-2; no firm D call. The V gene's germline CDR1 is SGHRS and CDR2 YFSETQ. This CDR3 comprises 14 residues. V lost 0 bases and J 1 base, leaving 4 bases between the germline ends. CDR3 amino acids: CASSLVGNTGELFF. CDR3 nucleotides: TGCGCCAGCAGCTTGGTAGGGAACACCGGGGAGCTGTTTTTT.

A few counts support this clonotype. This chain connects TRBV14 to TRBJ1-2; 11 positions agree with TRBD1. Trimming at V came to 2 bases and at J to 5 bases, leaving 7 bases not matched to a gene. The length of the CDR3 is 16 residues. Germline V gene sequence: CDR1 SGHDN, CDR2 FVKESK. CDR3 coding DNA: TGTGCCAGCAGCCAATGGACAGGGGGCGCGCGGTATGGCTACACCTTC. Residues: CASSQWTGGARYGYTF. Using reference TRBV14 and TRBJ1-2 for the parts outside the CDR3, the full variable domain is EAGVTQFPSHSVIEKGQTVTLRCDPISGHDNLYWYRRVMGKEIKFLLHFVKESKQDESGMPNNRFLAERTGGTYSTLKVQPAELEDSGVYFCASSQWTGGARYGYTFGSGTRLTVV.

At least ten counts were recorded for this clonotype. The rearrangement uses TRBV6-2 or TRBV6-3 and TRBJ1-2; 7 bases match TRBD1. The V gene end was trimmed by 5 bases and the J gene end by 2 bases; junction bases not matched to a gene: 2. This CDR3 has 13 residues. CDR1 is MNHEY and CDR2 is SVGEGT in the germline V gene. The CDR3 region is CASSRGQNYGYTF. In nucleotides, the CDR3 is TGTGCCAGCAGTCGGGGACAGAACTATGGCTACACCTTC.

The table lists this clonotype with a few counts. The J gene is TRBJ2-3, the V gene TRBV15, with 8 nucleotides matching TRBD2. Trimming cost V 1 base and J 2 bases; bases outside gene matches: 5. CDR1 LNHNV and CDR2 YYDKDF come from the germline V gene (reference sequence). The CDR3 loop spans 16 amino acids. CDR3 sequence (DNA): TGTGCCACCAGCAGAGCCGGGGGGGGGCACACAGATACGCAGTATTTT. It encodes CATSRAGGGHTDTQYF.

In this sample, this clonotype turned up a few times. V and J are TRBV19 and TRBJ1-4; possibly TRBD1 for D (5 bases). Germline CDR1 reads LNHDA; CDR2 reads SQIVND (reference sequence). The V end was cut by 3 bases, the J end by 5 bases, with 10 bases between. The CDR3 is 14 residues long. The CDR3 nucleotides read TGTGCCAGTAGTATTATGGGGCCGAATGAAAAACTGTTTTTT. Translated: CASSIMGPNEKLFF.

The sample holds a few counts of this clonotype. This chain links TRBV11-2 with TRBJ2-6; no firm D call. The CDR3 is 16 residues long. CDR1 is SGHAT, CDR2 FQNNGV, per germline. Trimming took 0 bases from V and 1 from J, leaving 7 bases between them. For the CDR3, the DNA is TGTGCCAGCAGCTTAGAGGGTATATCTGGGGCCAACGTCCTGACTTTC. It translates to CASSLEGISGANVLTF.

This chain uses TRBV10-3 with TRBJ2-7; 8 bases map to TRBD2. This CDR3 has 13 residues. J was trimmed by 6 bases and V by 4 bases; bases with no gene match: 5. The V gene's germline CDR1 is ENHRY and CDR2 SYGVKD. CDR3 coding DNA: TGTGCCATCAGTGCCAGCGGGGGAGGCGAGCAGTACTTC. Translated: CAISASGGGEQYF.

This clonotype came up many times. The chain links TRBV2 to TRBJ2-7; TRBD2 might be the D (5 bases). The V gene lost 7 bases and the J gene lost 3 bases, with 13 bases spanning the gap. CDR1 is SNHLY and CDR2 is FYNNEI in the germline V gene. The CDR3 spans 13 residues. The CDR3 loop reads CASKATEGYEQYV. DNA for the CDR3: TGTGCCAGCAAAGCCACAGAGGGCTACGAGCAGTACGTC.

This clonotype was observed a few times. The chain joins TRBV28 to TRBJ2-3, with TRBD2 matching over 10 bases. The CDR3 is 18 residues long. CDR1 and CDR2 from the germline V gene are MDHEN and SYDVKM. J was trimmed by 1 base and V by 5 bases; bases with no gene match: 12. Here the CDR3 reads CASSPSGGLALGTDTQYF. The CDR3 DNA reads as TGTGCCAGCAGTCCGTCAGGGGGACTAGCGCTCGGCACAGATACGCAGTATTTT.

This clonotype was seen a handful of times. V is TRBV7-3 and J is TRBJ2-1; TRBD1 matches 8 bases. CDR3 size: 14 residues. Germline CDR1 is SGHTA and CDR2 is FQGTGA. With V trimmed by 5 bases and J by 10 bases, 10 bases remained unmatched. In nucleotides, the CDR3 is TGTGCCAGCAGCAGGTCAGGGGGCAATTCCGAGCAGTTCTTC. This gives the protein CASSRSGGNSEQFF.

The chain combines TRBV27 with TRBJ1-1; 8 bases are shared with TRBD1. Germline CDR1 is MNHEY and CDR2 is SMNVEV (reference sequence). Trimming removed 5 bases from V and 4 bases from J; junction bases left unmatched: 6. This CDR3 comprises 14 residues. The CDR3 is CASSPTGVRTEAFF. The CDR3 region has the DNA TGTGCCAGCAGTCCGACAGGGGTGCGCACTGAAGCTTTCTTT.

The V gene is TRBV7-9, the J gene TRBJ2-7; D may be TRBD1 (6 bases). CDR1 and CDR2 from the germline V gene are SEHNR and FQNEAQ (reference sequence). The CDR3 extends over 14 amino acids. The V and J ends lost 7 bases and 0 bases respectively, with 13 bases between them. CDR3 DNA sequence: TGTGCCAGCACCCCGACAGGATTCTCCTACGAGCAGTACTTC. This codes for CASTPTGFSYEQYF.

This clonotype was detected a few times. The rearrangement joins TRBV5-5 to TRBJ2-3; 8 bases are shared with TRBD2. Germline V gives CDR1 SGHKS, CDR2 YYEKEE (reference sequence). The CDR3 loop spans 15 amino acids. The J segment lost 4 bases and the V segment lost 1 base, leaving 5 bases of the junction unmatched. Written as DNA, the CDR3 is TGTGCCAGCAGCTTGATTAGCGGGGCTTCAGATACGCAGTATTTT. Translating gives CASSLISGASDTQYF.